This paragraph covers one TCR beta chain sequence. Its antigen is not yet known. No base qualities exist here, and no much larger clone lies one base off it. This entry belongs to a study of cytomegalovirus exposure and HLA in healthy donors (dated 2017 in TCRdb). Describing the broader study: According to an earlier analysis of 550 to 750 of the donors, about 179 million T cells yielded 117 million unique TCR beta sequences and about 280 Gb of sequence data. About 320 gigabases of sequencing data and roughly 90 million unique TCR sequences were included in an early release covering several hundred HLA-typed donors. Of the roughly 400 genotyped donors, approximately 83% fell in the genetic ancestry cluster associated with self-reported Caucasian donors. The study aimed to test whether signatures of past pathogen exposure could be identified by cataloging public T cell receptors. Using immunosequencing, the study profiled T cell repertoires from roughly 650 subjects and related those repertoires to cytomegalovirus serostatus. A separate validation cohort of over 95 different subjects was used in addition to the roughly 670-subject first cohort. To predict cytomegalovirus infection status, the study combined high-throughput TCR immunosequencing, statistical association of individual TCRs with disease status, and machine learning. A later analysis re-analyzed previously published TCR beta repertoires from about 600 donors and added high-resolution HLA genotyping to study TCR occurrence patterns. Rather than drawing on any new phenotypic data, the later analysis identified candidate immune exposures from TCR beta sequences and the way those sequences occurred across donors. An earlier analysis of around 540 of the donors applied high-throughput TCR beta sequencing to assess whether each TCR beta V gene segment acted as functional or pseudogenic. Donor age, sex, ethnicity and CMV serostatus were collected together with the repertoire data. In a later genetic analysis, genome-wide SNP genotypes for 398 of the 666 donors were used, and that subset was treated as a discovery cohort. All discovery cohort repertoires had been generated using a single sequencing platform. Both class I and class II loci were covered by HLA typing, at four-digit resolution. Typing coverage differed by locus: A, B, C, DRB1 and DQB1 were typed in roughly 620-640 donors, DQA1 in about 500, DPA1 in around 600, and DPB1 in just under 490. Four or five DR-DQ haplotypes were treated as single units for association and clustering because of strong linkage in the cohort. Across around 400 genotyped donors of the cohort, an average of approximately 240,000 unique TCR beta nucleotide sequences per donor were sequenced, and 15% to 20% of those sequences were non-productive. The paper as a whole reports these results and caveats: V-gene and J-gene trimming of TCR beta chains was associated with a missense DCLRE1C variant in a later genetic analysis, and the association was replicated in an independent cohort. Because counts were too low, about 15 rarely observed V segments, including chromosome 9 orphons, were left out of the earlier analysis of several hundred of the donors. A further reported finding was that TCR beta sequences accurately predicted the HLA-A and HLA-B alleles for most subjects in the first cohort. In a later analysis, HLA-associated TCR beta chains were found to be more clonally expanded and to have lower generation probabilities than equally common non-associated chains. Roughly uniform sequencing depth across donors was assumed in presence/absence analyses, although this assumption may not hold. According to a later analysis, TCR association rates differed among HLA loci, with DRB1 alleles showing the most associated TCRs and HLA-C alleles showing the fewest. An earlier analysis of 450 to 750 of the donors showed that most TCR beta V segments appeared in productive rearrangements either about 90% or about 30% of the time, which broadly matched IMGT annotations. The 87-base-pair reads could not distinguish some IMGT-functional V segments, including TRBV6-2 and TRBV6-3, so those segments were excluded. Most TCR sequences were observed very rarely across donors, whereas some public TCRs were present in many individuals. Immune exposure information for the cohort was limited to CMV serostatus. In a later analysis, most CMV-associated TCR beta chains were found to appear HLA-restricted, with HLA associations seemingly driven largely by CMV exposure. A few of the identified cytomegalovirus-associated TCR beta chains were confirmed in vitro to be specific for cytomegalovirus antigens. Because HLA typing was missing for some donors at each locus, association tests included only the typed subset. According to a later analysis, parvovirus B19, influenza, CMV and Epstein-Barr virus appeared linked to several top co-occurrence clusters. In this cohort, only TCR beta chains were sequenced, and detectable features were limited by the absence of alpha or paired-chain data. Strong co-occurrence of HLA alleles, especially DR and DQ, made assigning TCR associations to individual alleles difficult. A cluster of highly shared sequence variants was judged likely to represent a technical artifact of the sequencing pipeline. Specific HLA alleles were associated with 15,000 to 20,000 TCR beta sequences at a false discovery rate of 0.05 in a later analysis. According to the authors, the approach could potentially be generalized to other disease states and immunological phenotypes. A later genetic analysis reported fewer N-insertions in productive TCRs among donors in an Asian-associated ancestry cluster than the approximately 700-donor mean. The study listed approximately 150 TCR beta chains as associated with cytomegalovirus. Correlated functional status among segregating V segments might be attributable to linkage disequilibrium, but an unknown experimental factor could not be ruled out. The classifier was reported to diagnose cytomegalovirus status with high specificity and sensitivity in both the original and validation cohorts.

Library construction relied on the immunoSEQ multiplex PCR assay. For the multiplex PCR, a mixture combining 60 forward primers for TCR Vbeta segments and 13 reverse primers for TCR Jbeta segments was used. Amplification of the CDR3 region of rearranged TCR beta genes was performed with a multiplex PCR assay on genomic DNA. The Illumina HiSeq System was used to sequence the amplified TCR beta libraries as 87-base-pair reads. In the original analysis: A later analysis counted around 72 million unique TCR beta chains across the 700 or so repertoires, and 9 million to 14 million of these chains were shared by at least two donors. To remove PCR and sequencing errors, raw reads were error-corrected and collapsed into unique sequences using a nearest-neighbor algorithm that merged closely related sequences. CDR3 sequences were aligned to IMGT reference sequences to assign V, D and J gene segments. For a sequence to be retained, a match of at least six nucleotides to both a V gene segment and a J gene segment was required. A rearrangement was called productive if the CDR3 had no stop codons and remained in frame with V and J, and every other rearrangement was called non-productive. Following IMGT convention, CDR3 was defined as the stretch from the second conserved V-encoded cysteine to the conserved J-encoded phenylalanine. The earlier analysis of a few hundred of the donors excluded sequences that lacked an unambiguous match to a single V gene segment. In an earlier analysis of about 590 of the donors, a V segment was called functional when productive rearrangements were above 56.7%, and segregating when the standard deviation between donors exceeded 5%. A statistical classification framework was built to diagnose cytomegalovirus status from the catalog of TCR beta chain sequences. V and J gene assignment, in a later analysis, came from comparing TCR nucleotide sequences with IMGT/GENE-DB human TR gene sequences. The TCRdist pipeline was used in a later analysis to assign CDR3 sequences and most-parsimonious VDJ recombination scenarios. In a later analysis, each TCR beta chain was defined by its CDR3 amino acid sequence together with its V-gene family, and reads lacking a unique V-gene family were excluded. A later analysis removed 600 or so highly shared, low-generation-probability nucleotide sequences to deal with suspected cross-contamination and a sequencing artifact. A later analysis calculated a clonal expansion index for each public chain from normalized within-repertoire ranks of inferred template counts. In a later analysis, generation probabilities were computed using a VDJ recombination model fitted to out-of-frame rearrangements, and the results were checked against IGoR. Hypergeometric tests were used in a later analysis to score TCR-TCR, TCR-HLA and TCR-CMV co-occurrence, with a repertoire-size bias correction applied to the TCR pairs. A later analysis estimated false discovery rates by permuting HLA or CMV assignments 20 times. A later analysis grouped co-occurring TCRs with DBSCAN, adding TCRdist sequence similarity when clustering within HLA-allele-positive subsets. Co-occurrence clustering excluded repertoires with fewer than 30,000 or more than 120,000 public chains, plus five with anomalous nucleotide sharing. Not all clones reach the TCRdb copy of this immuneACCESS table, which keeps in-frame sequences only. Checked studies attribute under half of the gap to unresolved V genes and leave the rest unexplained. V, J and clone size are taken as reported in that table, and D and trimming were inferred from the DNA itself. The sample table shows around 180,000 clones, and 85% are seen once. The top ten clonotypes cover 1% of the sample.

The cohort consisted of 600 or so healthy bone marrow donors. At the time of sampling, every cohort member was nominally healthy, though immune exposures that went unrecorded were likely present. The donor tested CMV seronegative and was one of the 352 seronegative cohort members. Every donor gave a peripheral blood sample, and the peripheral blood mononuclear cells from that sample were used for TCR beta sequencing. Genomic DNA was extracted from the blood cell samples with the Qiagen DNeasy Blood Extraction Kit. The CDR3 numbers 14 residues from cysteine through phenylalanine. The entry retains the CDR3 DNA only, 42 bases that are in frame from base 1. The germline V end is reduced by 10 bases and the J end by 3 bases; junction bases left unmatched: 8. Reading the germline V gene gives CDR1 MNHNS and CDR2 SASEGT.

This receptor chain uses TRBV6-1 and TRBJ1-2; 10 nucleotides in the junction match TRBD1. Sequencing was performed on PBMCs. The TCR sequence derives from a boy younger than 10 in good health and CMV-seronegative. Here the CDR3 is given as CATRDRGWYYGYTF. The bases are TGTGCCACCCGGGACAGGGGATGGTACTATGGCTACACCTTC.